The text below deals with one T cell receptor beta chain. Its specificity is unknown. This entry comes from a study of Ad26.COV2.S vaccination and SARS-CoV-2 variants. Documented treatment: about 20 received Ad26.COV2.S at low or high dose, single or two shots; roughly five received placebo; per-sample allocation not given. Each sample was drawn 63 days after the first injection (of vaccine or placebo). CDR3 size: 16 residues. V was shortened by 1 base and J by 0 bases, with 10 bases between the two germline ends. Germline V CDR1 and CDR2: MDHEN, SYDVKM. Profiled with immunoSEQ multiplex PCR; TCRdb holds only in-frame clones, not every one. The table records approximately 480,000 clones, about 83% of them present only once. Study conclusions and caveats: Post-vaccination spike-specific CD8+ and CD4+ T cell responses reportedly had substantial breadth.

The sequence came from a person aged 18 to 65 who received the Ad26.COV2.S COVID-19 vaccine or a placebo. Source: peripheral blood, taken in a trial of Ad26.COV2.S vaccine versus placebo. V usage is TRBV28 and J usage is TRBJ2-4, with D possibly being TRBD1 or TRBD2 (5 bases each). The CDR3 loop reads CASSLFGAGAKNIQYF. CDR3 coding DNA: TGTGCCAGCAGTTTATTTGGGGCGGGAGCCAAAAACATTCAGTACTTC.